The 2 T cell receptor beta chains presented below share a single source sample, sequenced in a study of graft-versus-host responses after intestinal transplantation. Assay used: immunoSEQ multiplex PCR; TCRdb lists only in-frame clones, some missing. Found here are 35,000 to 50,000 clones, 85% to 95% of them singletons; the top ten hold roughly 1.5%. The source was PBMCs, collected roughly 51 weeks after intestinal transplant. These receptors were obtained from a human patient who received an intestinal transplant, so some T cells may come from the graft donor.

V is TRBV28 and J is TRBJ2-7; D might be TRBD1 (5 bases). Looked up from germline, CDR1 is MDHEN and CDR2 is SYDVKM. The CDR3 is made up of 11 amino acids. The V end was cut by 2 bases, the J end by 7 bases, with 6 bases between. The CDR3 DNA follows: TGTGCCAGCAGTTTAAGGACAGAGCAGTACTTC. It is translated as CASSLRTEQYF.

This clone has a single count. Relative to the germline gene, one junction end is altered; a read error may explain this. The rearrangement joins TRBV13 to TRBJ1-6; D unclear. Germline CDR1 is PRHDT and CDR2 is FYEKMQ (reference sequence). There are 12 residues in the CDR3. CDR3 residues: CASSSSNSPLHF. CDR3 coding DNA: TGTGCCAGCAGCTCCTCTAATTCACCCCTCCACTTT.